The 23 T cell receptor beta chains below come from one sample, sequenced in a study of T cell repertoires in cytomegalovirus infection. TCRdb independently ran MiXCR on the reads; one entry per CDR3 protein. The top ten clones hold roughly 14% of a sample with 300,000 or so distinct CDR3 sequences, roughly a quarter of them seen once. Sequenced input: PBMCs. The source is a human donor in good health (CMV status not recorded). Some clones in this sample may be carry-over from other donors' samples.

This clonotype has a handful of counts. The chain uses TRBV29-1 and TRBJ1-5; D unclear. Germline V gives CDR1 SQVTM, CDR2 ANQGSEA. This CDR3 spans 13 amino acids. Trimming pared 4 bases from V and 4 bases from J, leaving 11 bases between. The CDR3 is CSVADGGNQPQHF. The CDR3 coding sequence is TGCAGCGTTGCGGACGGAGGTAATCAGCCCCAGCATTTT.

The rearrangement uses TRBV29-1 and TRBJ2-5; maybe TRBD2 (5 bases). Germline V CDR1 and CDR2: SQVTM, ANQGSEA. This CDR3 is 13 amino acids long. Trimming shortened V by 5 bases and J by 1 base, and 11 bases separated the two germline ends. CDR3: CSVRPSGQETQYF. As DNA, the CDR3 is TGCAGCGTTCGACCCAGCGGCCAAGAGACCCAGTACTTC.

The rearrangement links TRBV11-2 to TRBJ2-3; D unresolved. This CDR3 comprises 12 residues. CDR1 and CDR2 from the germline V gene are SGHAT and FQNNGV. V lost 2 bases and J lost 6, with 6 bases in between. In DNA, the CDR3 is TGTGCCAGCAGCTTAAATTTGGATACGCAGTATTTT. Amino acid sequence: CASSLNLDTQYF.

The sample holds many counts of this clonotype. This chain uses TRBV7-2 with TRBJ2-3, with 8 bases fitting TRBD2. The CDR3 runs 15 residues. Germline lookup yields CDR1 SGHTA and CDR2 FQGNSA. J lost 3 bases, V lost 4 bases, and 6 bases had no gene match. Here the CDR3 DNA reads TGTGCCAGCAGCTCCTTAGCGGGGCCAACAGATACGCAGTATTTT. Translating gives CASSSLAGPTDTQYF.

For the CDR3, the DNA is TGTGCCAGCAACATAGGGCCGACCGTCACTTACACCGGGGAGCTGTTTTTT. This codes for CASNIGPTVTYTGELFF. J is TRBJ2-2 and V is TRBV7-9; no definite D call. V was trimmed by 7 bases and J by 3 bases, leaving 21 bases between them. The germline V gene has CDR1 SEHNR and CDR2 FQNEAQ (reference sequence). The CDR3 has 17 residues. The complete variable domain, with remaining parts taken from reference TRBV7-9 and TRBJ2-2, reads DTGVSQNPRHKITKRGQNVTFRCDPISEHNRLYWYRQTLGQGPEFLTYFQNEAQLEKSRLLSDRFSAERPKGSFSTLEIQRTEQGDSAMYLCASNIGPTVTYTGELFFGEGSRLTVL.

This clonotype was seen many times. The rearrangement links TRBV7-2 to TRBJ2-2; D not resolved. CDR3 length equals 13 residues. Germline V lookup: CDR1 SGHTA, CDR2 FQGNSA. Trimming took 5 bases from V and 6 from J, leaving 10 bases between them. CDR3 sequence reads: CASSTPSAGELFF. DNA of the CDR3: TGTGCCAGCAGCACGCCGTCGGCCGGGGAGCTGTTTTTT.

The rearrangement joins TRBV20-1 to TRBJ2-1; 13 positions match TRBD2. The length of the CDR3 is 15 residues. CDR1 and CDR2 (germline): DFQATT, SNEGSKA (reference sequence). V shed 6 bases, J shed 6 bases, and the junction held 8 bases outside the gene matches. CDR3 sequence reads: CSATRTSGSANEQFF. CDR3 sequence (DNA): TGCAGTGCAACACGGACTAGCGGGAGCGCCAATGAGCAGTTCTTC.

This clonotype has more than one count but fewer than ten. The chain carries TRBV15 and TRBJ1-2; D might be TRBD1 (6 bases). Germline loops: CDR1 LNHNV, CDR2 YYDKDF (reference sequence). Trimming took off 2 bases at V and 0 bases at J, with 13 bases between the two ends. This CDR3 is 16 amino acids long. CDR3 DNA: TGTGCCACCAGCAGACATAGGACAGCGACTAACTATGGCTACACCTTC. This translates into CATSRHRTATNYGYTF.

This sequence joins TRBV2 and TRBJ2-7; D possibly corresponds to TRBD1 (6 bases). The V gene's germline CDR1 is SNHLY and CDR2 FYNNEI. The CDR3 is 13 residues long. V lost 7 bases and J lost 3, with 13 bases in between. As DNA, the CDR3 is TGTGCCAGCAAATTGGACAGAGACTACGAGCAGTACTTC. Amino acids: CASKLDRDYEQYF.

This clonotype was observed a few times. The V gene is TRBV9, the J gene TRBJ1-2, with 10 nucleotides matching TRBD1. J lost 8 bases, V lost 7 bases, and 8 bases had no gene match. The CDR3 length is 13 residues. Germline values: CDR1 SGDLS, CDR2 YYNGEE. CDR3 nucleotide sequence: TGTGCCAGCGGACAGGGGGTATTGTGGGGCTACACCTTC. Its protein is CASGQGVLWGYTF.

In this sample, this clonotype turned up a few times. The V gene is TRBV14, the J gene TRBJ1-4; no firm D call. The CDR3 totals 13 residues. The V gene's germline CDR1 is SGHDN and CDR2 FVKESK. Trimming cost V 4 bases and J 8 bases, with 11 bases left between them. The CDR3 DNA reads as TGTGCCAGCAGCCGGGGAATTAGAGAAAAACTGTTTTTT. The encoded protein is CASSRGIREKLFF. The whole variable domain, filled in from reference TRBV14 and TRBJ1-4, reads EAGVTQFPSHSVIEKGQTVTLRCDPISGHDNLYWYRRVMGKEIKFLLHFVKESKQDESGMPNNRFLAERTGGTYSTLKVQPAELEDSGVYFCASSRGIREKLFFGSGTQLSVL.

This clonotype has more than one count but fewer than ten. This rearrangement joins TRBV2 to TRBJ2-3; D is ambiguous. This CDR3 has 13 amino acids. Germline V gene sequence: CDR1 SNHLY, CDR2 FYNNEI. V lost 1 base, J lost 5 bases, and 7 bases lay in between. In DNA form, the CDR3 reads TGTGCCAGCAGTGAAGTTTGGATAGATACGCAGTATTTT. Encoded protein: CASSEVWIDTQYF.

Ten or more counts support this clonotype. The chain employs TRBV7-2 and TRBJ1-1; no clear D gene. Deletions cut 5 bases from V and 3 bases from J, with 19 bases between. The CDR3 extends over 16 amino acids. CDR1 is SGHTA and CDR2 is FQGNSA in the germline V gene. CDR3 sequence reads: CASSPRTWSGDTEAFF. CDR3 sequence (DNA): TGTGCCAGCAGCCCCCGGACGTGGAGCGGGGACACTGAAGCTTTCTTT.

This clonotype was counted ten times or more. The chain combines TRBV7-2 with TRBJ2-5; 8 bases are shared with TRBD1. CDR3 length: 14 residues. CDR1 SGHTA and CDR2 FQGNSA come from the germline V gene. The junction had 15 bases not matched to a gene; V was cut back by 8 bases and J by 10 bases. Here the CDR3 reads CASSSRDRPAGQYF. In DNA form, the CDR3 reads TGTGCCAGCTCGTCTCGGGACAGGCCGGCGGGCCAGTACTTC.

By proportion, this clonotype is medium-sized. The genes are TRBV7-8 and TRBJ2-7, with TRBD2 matching over 8 bases. This CDR3 region has 14 residues. Trimming took 1 base from V and 4 from J; bases not matched to a gene: 3. Germline-derived CDR1 and CDR2 are SGHVS and FQNEAQ. The CDR3 DNA is TGTGCCAGCAGCTTAGTGGGACTAGGGTACGAGCAGTACTTC. Translated: CASSLVGLGYEQYF.

This clonotype was seen a handful of times. This sequence joins TRBV28 and TRBJ2-5, with 11 bases matching TRBD2. After removal of 5 bases from V and 6 bases from J, the junction contained 5 bases not matched to a gene. CDR3 length: 14 amino acids. The V gene's germline CDR1 is MDHEN and CDR2 SYDVKM. As DNA, the CDR3 is TGTGCCAGCAGTCCGACTAGCGGGATACAGACCCAGTACTTC. Its protein product is CASSPTSGIQTQYF.

This clonotype has a handful of counts. CDR3 nucleotide sequence: TGTGCCAGCAGTTACTCGAGCAGGGGGAACAATCAGCCCCAGCATTTT. Protein product: CASSYSSRGNNQPQHF. V gene TRBV6-2 or TRBV6-3 combines with J gene TRBJ1-5, with 7 bases fitting TRBD1. The CDR3 totals 16 residues. Per germline, CDR1 MNHEY and CDR2 SVGEGT. V shed 0 bases and J 3 bases; nucleotides not matched to a gene: 5.

The chain uses TRBV10-3 and TRBJ1-1, with unresolved D. Germline CDR1 and CDR2: ENHRY and SYGVKD. The V gene lost 0 bases and the J gene lost 6 bases, with 11 bases spanning the gap. This CDR3 has 14 amino acids. CDR3 residues: CAISESGNGAEAFF. CDR3 DNA: TGTGCCATCAGTGAGTCAGGAAATGGGGCTGAAGCTTTCTTT.

This clonotype appeared a few times. V usage is TRBV7-6 and J usage is TRBJ2-2, with no clear D. The CDR3 covers 15 residues. Germline V gives CDR1 SGHVS, CDR2 FNYEAQ. V lost 2 bases and J lost 5, with 12 bases in between. For the CDR3, the DNA is TGTGCCAGCAGCTTACAACGGTTGGGGACCGGGGAGCTGTTTTTT. As protein: CASSLQRLGTGELFF. The whole variable domain, filled in from reference TRBV7-6 and TRBJ2-2, reads GAGVSQSPRYKVTKRGQDVALRCDPISGHVSLYWYRQALGQGPEFLTYFNYEAQQDKSGLPNDRFSAERPEGSISTLTIQRTEQRDSAMYRCASSLQRLGTGELFFGEGSRLTVL.

The CDR3 sequence: CASSSGTSGIETQYF. The CDR3 coding sequence is TGTGCCAGCAGCTCAGGGACTAGCGGGATTGAGACCCAGTACTTC. The rearrangement joins TRBV7-1 to TRBJ2-5, with 12 bases fitting TRBD2. TRBV7-1 is known as an ORF, though its function is uncertain. The CDR3 loop spans 15 amino acids. The trim removed 1 base at V and 5 bases at J, leaving 2 bases unmatched.

In its sample, this clonotype was seen a few times. The chain recombines TRBV28 with TRBJ1-5; D gene ambiguous. Germline loops: CDR1 MDHEN, CDR2 SYDVKM. The CDR3 totals 15 residues. Trimming removed 3 bases from V and 3 bases from J, with 12 bases in between. The CDR3 loop is CASSFAARDNQPQHF. As DNA, the CDR3 is TGTGCCAGCAGTTTCGCCGCGAGGGACAATCAGCCCCAGCATTTT.

This clonotype was seen ten or more times. The CDR3 nucleotides are TGTGCCAGCAGCCGGACTAGGAACACAGATACGCAGTATTTT. Protein: CASSRTRNTDTQYF. This chain joins TRBV7-2 and TRBJ2-3, with 7 bases fitting TRBD2. The V and J ends lost 5 bases and 2 bases, in that order; junction bases with no gene match: 4. The V gene's germline CDR1 is SGHTA and CDR2 FQGNSA. CDR3 size: 14 residues.

There are many counts of this clonotype. The chain joins TRBV7-2 to TRBJ2-3; 16 nucleotides align to TRBD2. Germline CDR1 and CDR2: SGHTA and FQGNSA. The CDR3 is 19 amino acids. V was clipped by 5 bases and J by 1 base; unmatched bases: 9. CDR3 protein: CASSQRGLAGGPRTDTQYF. The CDR3 region has the DNA TGTGCCAGCAGCCAAAGGGGACTAGCGGGAGGGCCCCGCACAGATACGCAGTATTTT.